The 22 T cell receptor beta chains reported below all come from one sample, sequenced in a study of spatial heterogeneity in lung cancer. TCRdb called the 5' RACE reads again in MiXCR, with one record for every CDR3 protein. The sample contains roughly 28,000 distinct CDR3 sequences, just over 7% of which appear only once. These TCRs are of unknown antigen specificity. The time point: sample taken at primary tumor resection. General study findings and limits: Mutation tallies in tumors tracked expanded intratumoral alpha and beta TCR counts.

Sequencing was performed on lung tumor tissue, taken at surgery. The source of these receptors is a male donor with early-stage non-small cell lung cancer.

This clonotype was detected ten times or more. The V and J genes are TRBV4-1 and TRBJ2-5; no reliable D call. Germline V gives CDR1 MGHRA, CDR2 YSYEKL. The V end was cut by 2 bases, the J end by 5 bases, with 9 bases between. This CDR3 is 13 amino acids long. CDR3 DNA sequence: TGCGCCAGCAGCCAATCCGGCAGGGAGACCCAGTACTTC. This sequence encodes CASSQSGRETQYF.

This clonotype has a handful of counts. This chain uses TRBV13 with TRBJ2-3; D call uncertain. The V gene's germline CDR1 is PRHDT and CDR2 FYEKMQ (reference sequence). Trimming left V 5 bases short and J 0 bases short, with 15 bases between. The CDR3 sequence is 16 residues long. CDR3 bases: TGTGCCAGCAGCGGTGGCCCCCTTACCAGCACAGATACGCAGTATTTT. Translated: CASSGGPLTSTDTQYF.

This clonotype was observed many times. This chain joins TRBV4-1 and TRBJ2-7, with D perhaps matching TRBD2 (8 bases). Germline CDR1 MGHRA, CDR2 YSYEKL. The CDR3 contains 18 residues. Deletions cut 4 bases from V and 3 bases from J, with 25 bases between. The CDR3 nucleotides are TGCGCCAGCAGCCCTCAGGGGGTTCAAGCGGGGGCCCTCTACGAGCAGTACTTC. Its protein is CASSPQGVQAGALYEQYF.

The sample holds many counts of this clonotype. The gene calls are TRBV7-9 and TRBJ2-3; D is unclear. The length of the CDR3 is 15 residues. V lost 1 base and J lost 1, with 9 bases in between. CDR1 is SEHNR, CDR2 FQNEAQ, per germline (reference sequence). The CDR3 DNA reads as TGTGCCAGCAGCTTAGGGTCAGGCGGCACAGATACGCAGTATTTT. Translating gives CASSLGSGGTDTQYF.

This clonotype was seen many times. CDR3 loop: CASIRGPELETQYF. The CDR3 coding sequence is TGTGCCAGTATCCGCGGGCCGGAGTTAGAGACCCAGTACTTC. V usage is TRBV28 and J usage is TRBJ2-5, with D possibly being TRBD2 (5 bases). V was cut by 9 bases and J by 4 bases, with 18 bases left in between. CDR3 length: 14 residues. Germline CDR1 MDHEN, CDR2 SYDVKM. The full variable domain, completed using reference TRBV28 and TRBJ2-5, is DVKVTQSSRYLVKRTGEKVFLECVQDMDHENMFWYRQDPGLGLRLIYFSYDVKMKEKGDIPEGYSVSREKKERFSLILESASTNQTSMYLCASIRGPELETQYFGPGTRLLVL.

In this sample, this clonotype turned up many times. The chain carries TRBV28 and TRBJ1-1, with a possible D match to TRBD1 (6 bases). CDR3 length equals 13 residues. CDR1 is MDHEN, CDR2 SYDVKM, per germline. V was clipped by 0 bases and J by 7 bases, with 9 bases between them. CDR3 region: CASSLWGGVEAFF. The CDR3 DNA sequence: TGTGCCAGCAGTTTATGGGGGGGCGTTGAAGCTTTCTTT.

This clonotype was detected ten times or more. The chain carries TRBV29-1 and TRBJ2-2, with TRBD1 identical over 8 bases. Unmatched junction bases numbered 4, after V lost 7 bases and J lost 0 bases. The CDR3 contains 14 residues. CDR1 SQVTM and CDR2 ANQGSEA come from the germline V gene. The CDR3 DNA reads TGCAGCGCCGCGGGACAGGCGAACACCGGGGAGCTGTTTTTT. It translates to CSAAGQANTGELFF.

This clonotype has ten or more counts. V gene TRBV5-1 combines with J gene TRBJ2-1; 14 bases map to TRBD2. Germline V gives CDR1 SGHRS, CDR2 YFSETQ. The CDR3 has 15 residues. The ends lost 3 bases at V and 7 bases at J; junction bases unmatched: 3. CDR3 residues: CASSSGTSGGNEQFF. The CDR3 DNA is TGCGCCAGCAGCTCAGGGACTAGCGGGGGAAATGAGCAGTTCTTC.

Judged by abundance, this clonotype is medium-sized. The chain uses TRBV4-2 and TRBJ1-6; 7 bases match TRBD1. The CDR3 spans 16 residues. CDR1 is LGHNA and CDR2 is YNFKEQ in the germline V gene. The ends lost 2 bases at V and 9 bases at J; junction bases unmatched: 10. The CDR3 sequence: CASSQLQGEGLSPLHF. The CDR3 nucleotides are TGTGCCAGCAGCCAACTCCAGGGGGAAGGGCTTTCACCCCTCCACTTT.

This clonotype was observed many times. The V call is TRBV3-1, the J call TRBJ2-3, with 12 positions matching TRBD2. This CDR3 region has 16 residues. After removal of 2 bases from V and 4 bases from J, the junction contained 4 bases not matched to a gene. Germline CDR1 is LGHDT and CDR2 is YNNKEL (reference sequence). CDR3 bases: TGTGCCAGCAGCCAAAGACTAGCGGGGGCAGCAGATACGCAGTATTTT. This translates into CASSQRLAGAADTQYF.

J is TRBJ1-1 and V is TRBV14; unclear D gene. This CDR3 comprises 15 residues. Looked up from germline, CDR1 is SGHDN and CDR2 is FVKESK. Trimming shortened V by 1 base and J by 4 bases, and 13 bases separated the two germline ends. The CDR3 loop is CASSQGRGWGTEAFF. DNA of the CDR3: TGTGCCAGCAGCCAAGGGCGAGGCTGGGGCACTGAAGCTTTCTTT.

There are many counts of this clonotype. J is TRBJ1-1 and V is TRBV29-1, with 9 bases that match TRBD1. V shed 3 bases and J 4 bases; nucleotides not matched to a gene: 3. Per the germline V gene, CDR1 is SQVTM and CDR2 is ANQGSEA. The CDR3 runs 13 residues. The CDR3 sequence: CSVDETGGTEAFF. CDR3 coding DNA: TGCAGCGTTGATGAGACAGGGGGCACTGAAGCTTTCTTT.

In its sample, this clonotype was seen many times. The chain combines TRBV29-1 with TRBJ1-1, with no clear D. The V and J ends lost 6 bases and 0 bases respectively, with 5 bases between them. Germline V gene lookup returns CDR1 SQVTM and CDR2 ANQGSEA. The CDR3 extends over 11 amino acids. CDR3 loop: CSVEMNTEAFF. The CDR3 DNA sequence: TGCAGCGTAGAGATGAACACTGAAGCTTTCTTT.

This clonotype was picked up many times. This chain joins TRBV20-1 and TRBJ2-5, with TRBD2 identical over 13 bases. Unmatched junction bases numbered 6, after V lost 5 bases and J lost 3 bases. Germline CDR1 DFQATT, CDR2 SNEGSKA (reference sequence). The CDR3 has 15 residues. CDR3 in DNA: TGCAGTGCTCCCCGGACTAGCGGGGGTGAAGAGACCCAGTACTTC. It specifies CSAPRTSGGEETQYF.

This clonotype appeared many times. V usage is TRBV28 and J usage is TRBJ1-2; D perhaps matches TRBD1 (5 bases). The CDR3 runs 13 residues. Trimming cost V 3 bases and J 4 bases, with 9 bases left between them. Germline V CDR1 and CDR2: MDHEN, SYDVKM. CDR3 in DNA: TGTGCCAGCAGTTTTGGGGGTGGCTATGGCTACACCTTC. It translates to CASSFGGGYGYTF.

This clonotype was seen ten or more times. The chain employs TRBV1 and TRBJ2-5; the DNA was not compared with TRBD2, the D call given in the table. TRBV1 is tagged as a pseudogene. The length of the CDR3 is 18 residues. The CDR3 spells CTSSQDRETPNFQETQYF. The CDR3 DNA reads TGCACCAGCAGCCAAGATAGGGAGACACCAAACTTCCAAGAGACCCAGTACTTC.

This clonotype was counted at least ten times. The chain carries TRBV6-1 and TRBJ2-7; D not certain. The CDR3 loop spans 15 amino acids. Per germline, CDR1 MNHNS and CDR2 SASEGT. V was pared by 0 bases and J by 0 bases, with 9 bases between. The CDR3 region has the DNA TGTGCCAGCAGTGAAGCAGGAAGTTTCTCCTACGAGCAGTACTTC. This encodes CASSEAGSFSYEQYF.

This clonotype has more than one count but fewer than ten. V and J are TRBV29-1 and TRBJ2-7, with 10 bases fitting TRBD1. The length of the CDR3 is 11 residues. J gave up 5 bases and V 6 bases, and 1 base lay outside the gene matches. Germline values: CDR1 SQVTM, CDR2 ANQGSEA. As DNA, the CDR3 is TGCAGCGTCGGACAGGGGGACGAGCAGTACTTC. This sequence encodes CSVGQGDEQYF.

V gene TRBV10-3 combines with J gene TRBJ2-7, with D perhaps matching TRBD1 (6 bases). CDR1 ENHRY and CDR2 SYGVKD come from the germline V gene. The V and J ends lost 3 bases and 3 bases respectively, with 15 bases between them. The CDR3 has 15 residues. CDR3 sequence: CAISDVTGYIYEQYF. The CDR3 bases are TGTGCCATCAGTGATGTCACAGGGTACATCTACGAGCAGTACTTC.

This clonotype appeared many times. J is TRBJ2-3 and V is TRBV11-2; the D gene is possibly TRBD1 (6 bases). Germline loops: CDR1 SGHAT, CDR2 FQNNGV. V lost 5 bases to trimming and J lost 10 bases, with 19 bases between them. The CDR3 runs to 14 residues. The CDR3 region has the DNA TGTGCCAGCAGCCCGCTCAGTTTTGGGGGCGCGCAGTATTTT. As protein: CASSPLSFGGAQYF.

This clonotype is classed as large. The rearrangement joins TRBV28 to TRBJ2-1, with no clear D. This CDR3 comprises 13 residues. CDR1 MDHEN and CDR2 SYDVKM come from the germline V gene. The germline V and J ends were trimmed by 6 bases and 9 bases, with 15 bases remaining between them. CDR3 bases: TGTGCCAGCAGCCCCCCCGAGTGGGGTGAGCAGTTCTTC. Protein product: CASSPPEWGEQFF.

In its sample, this clonotype was seen a few times. The chain recombines TRBV4-3 with TRBJ1-4; maybe TRBD1 (6 bases). Per germline, CDR1 LGHNA and CDR2 YSLEER. The V gene lost 1 base and the J gene lost 7 bases, with 16 bases spanning the gap. The CDR3 covers 16 residues. The CDR3 here is CASSQGLGRGAEKLFF. DNA of the CDR3: TGCGCCAGCAGCCAAGGATTGGGACGGGGGGCTGAAAAACTGTTTTTT.